Reported below is one TCR beta chain. The antigen remains unidentified. Assay used: immunoSEQ multiplex PCR; TCRdb lists only in-frame clones, some missing. The sample carries 180,000 or so clones, 86% recorded once. The data belong to a study of cytomegalovirus exposure and HLA in healthy donors. Study-wide findings and caveats: The classifier reportedly diagnosed cytomegalovirus status with high specificity and sensitivity. In vitro work confirmed that a few CMV-associated chains recognize CMV antigens.

The CDR3 is 15 residues long. Trimming took 6 bases from V and 4 from J; bases not matched to a gene: 10. From germline, CDR1 is LNHDA and CDR2 SQIVND (reference sequence). The material sequenced was PBMCs. The origin of this receptor is a man aged 25-40 years in good health and CMV-seropositive. The chain joins TRBV19 to TRBJ2-3, with TRBD2 matching 7 bases. CDR3 in amino acids: CASRNLGGRADTQYF. In DNA form, the CDR3 reads TGTGCCAGTAGAAACCTGGGCGGGAGAGCAGATACGCAGTATTTT.